This entry features one T cell receptor (beta chain) sequence. Its antigen is not known. This sample was included in a study of T-cell memory formation after mild COVID-19. As for the study in general: TCR clusters were mostly donor specific.

One entry per CDR3 protein results from TCRdb running MiXCR on the 5' RACE reads. The data hold 200,000 to 250,000 distinct CDR3 sequences, with 27% observed a single time. Study conclusions and caveats: CD4/CD8 balance held among clones contracting day 15 to 85, and later expanders leaned CD4+. Second-wave clones peaking on day 37 lacked confirmed SARS-CoV-2 specificity.

Germline-derived CDR1 and CDR2 are DFQATT and SNEGSKA (reference sequence). The CDR3 runs 15 residues. V lost 3 bases, J lost 4 bases, and 18 bases lay in between. Material for sequencing was PBMCs or a T cell subset sorted from them (not recorded which). The V call is TRBV20-1, the J call TRBJ1-2; TRBD1 might be the D (5 bases). This sequence was found in an adult woman who had mild COVID-19 (a few samples of this study predate the infection). Cell type and time point are not known. The DNA for the CDR3 is TGCAGTGCTAGTGAATCAGACAGAGGAATCTATGGCTACACCTTC. Translation: CSASESDRGIYGYTF.